This entry describes one TCR beta chain. It lacks a known antigen. The record has no base qualities; no much larger clone is one base away. Library prep was done by the immunoSEQ multiplex PCR assay. The immuneACCESS repertoire file appears here via TCRdb, limited to in-frame rearrangements. These files lack a portion of the clones; in checked studies, under half of the deficit traces to unresolved V genes, and the cause of the others is not known. Here the sample has fewer than 50,000 clones; 86% occur a single time. The ten largest account for about 20% of the sample. This specimen comes from a study of radiotherapy plus CTLA-4 blockade in lung cancer (dated 2018 in TCRdb). The study in broad terms: Among enrolled patients, approximately 17% had an objective response and approximately 30% reached disease control.

The study evaluated CTLA-4 blockade (ipilimumab) given together with focal radiation therapy in patients who had chemo-refractory metastatic non-small-cell lung cancer. Taken from cysteine to phenylalanine, the CDR3 has 18 residues. Just CDR3 DNA is preserved here, 54 bases in frame from base 1. CDR1 and CDR2, looked up from the germline V gene, are KGHSH and LQKENI. The junction carries 24 bases between V and J, which are trimmed by 3 bases and 3 bases respectively. The research as a whole found: Increased serum interferon-beta after radiation, together with early dynamic changes in blood T cell clones, were reported to be the strongest predictors of response. After treatment with radiotherapy and ipilimumab, TCR clones that originated in tumors expanded in peripheral blood.

This TCR derives from a human donor with non-small cell lung cancer whose response to radiotherapy plus ipilimumab could not be evaluated. This sequence uses TRBV18 and TRBJ2-7; the D region possibly corresponds to TRBD1 (7 bases align). The sequencing used peripheral blood, collected from a patient treated with radiotherapy plus ipilimumab. The CDR3 region has the sequence CASSPEGRRGLQDYEQYF. The DNA sequence is given as TGTGCCAGCTCACCGGAGGGTAGGAGGGGGCTTCAGGACTACGAGCAGTACTTC.